Each of the 22 T cell receptor beta chains below was sequenced from the same sample in a study of identical twins. Using its own MiXCR run on the 5' RACE reads, TCRdb lists one record per CDR3 protein. This sample carries around 550,000 distinct CDR3 sequences, about 16% of them seen once, and the ten largest clones take 0.44%. The sample also formed part of further work on yellow fever vaccine responses in identical twins.

Material for sequencing was CD4+ T cells sorted from blood. These receptors were taken from a woman younger than 30 in good health.

This clonotype was seen a handful of times. This rearrangement joins TRBV7-9 to TRBJ2-1; a weak D match, TRBD2 (6 bases). Germline V gene sequence: CDR1 SEHNR, CDR2 FQNEAQ (reference sequence). The V end was cut by 8 bases, the J end by 10 bases, with 18 bases between. The CDR3 loop spans 13 amino acids. The CDR3 DNA reads TGTGCCAGCGGTCGGGACTCCTTAGGAGAGCAGTTCTTC. Translated, it gives CASGRDSLGEQFF. The full variable domain, completed using reference TRBV7-9 and TRBJ2-1, is DTGVSQNPRHKITKRGQNVTFRCDPISEHNRLYWYRQTLGQGPEFLTYFQNEAQLEKSRLLSDRFSAERPKGSFSTLEIQRTEQGDSAMYLCASGRDSLGEQFFGPGTRLTVL.

This chain links TRBV2 with TRBJ2-7; unclear D gene. Germline-derived CDR1 and CDR2 are SNHLY and FYNNEI. The ends were cut back, 1 base at V and 6 bases at J, with 16 bases in the middle. The CDR3 totals 15 residues. The DNA for the CDR3 is TGTGCCAGCAGTGAAGGGCCACGCGGCAGATCCGAGCAGTACTTC. Translation: CASSEGPRGRSEQYF.

This clonotype was observed at least ten times. This chain uses TRBV2 with TRBJ2-2; 7 nucleotides line up with TRBD1. Unmatched junction bases numbered 3, after V lost 5 bases and J lost 0 bases. This CDR3 is 15 amino acids long. Germline lookup yields CDR1 SNHLY and CDR2 FYNNEI. The CDR3 reads CASSSQGPNTGELFF. In DNA, the CDR3 is TGTGCCAGCAGTTCACAGGGGCCGAACACCGGGGAGCTGTTTTTT. Filled out from reference TRBV2 and TRBJ2-2, the complete variable domain reads EPEVTQTPSHQVTQMGQEVILRCVPISNHLYFYWYRQILGQKVEFLVSFYNNEISEKSEIFDDQFSVERPDGSNFTLKIRSTKLEDSAMYFCASSSQGPNTGELFFGEGSRLTVL.

This clonotype has ten or more counts. The V and J genes are TRBV12-3 or TRBV12-4 and TRBJ1-2; D possibly corresponds to TRBD1 (5 bases). V lost 6 bases, J lost 1 base, and 9 bases lay in between. This CDR3 contains 13 residues. CDR3 sequence: CASSIDSNYGYTF. The CDR3 DNA is TGTGCCAGCAGCATTGACAGTAACTATGGCTACACCTTC.

This clonotype turned up a few times. The chain's CDR3 is CSVGRVTPDEQYF. Written as DNA, the CDR3 is TGCAGCGTCGGTAGAGTGACTCCCGACGAGCAGTACTTC. The V call is TRBV29-1, the J call TRBJ2-7; D is ambiguous. This CDR3 has 13 amino acids. The V gene's germline CDR1 is SQVTM and CDR2 ANQGSEA. Trimming left V 6 bases short and J 5 bases short, with 17 bases between.

This clonotype was observed a few times. The V call is TRBV12-3 or TRBV12-4, the J call TRBJ2-7, with D possibly being TRBD2 (6 bases). V lost 6 bases and J lost 4, with 19 bases in between. The CDR3 totals 15 residues. The CDR3: CASSLRGREWYEQYF. For the CDR3, the DNA is TGTGCCAGCAGCCTCCGGGGACGGGAGTGGTACGAGCAGTACTTC.

The CDR3 DNA reads TGTGCCAGCAGTTTAGGGACAGGCCCCCTCAATCAGCCCCAGCATTTT. Its translation is CASSLGTGPLNQPQHF. The chain uses TRBV12-3 or TRBV12-4 and TRBJ1-5, with 7 nucleotides matching TRBD1. Losses at the gene ends were 1 base for V and 3 bases for J; bases not matched to a gene: 6. The CDR3 length is 16 residues.

This chain connects TRBV10-3 to TRBJ2-7; the D is unclear. The CDR3 loop spans 13 amino acids. The V gene's germline CDR1 is ENHRY and CDR2 SYGVKD. The V end was cut by 3 bases, the J end by 3 bases, with 9 bases between. The DNA of the CDR3 is TGTGCCATCAGTGATAGAACTATCTACGAGCAGTACTTC. Protein product: CAISDRTIYEQYF.

The table lists this clonotype with a few counts. J is TRBJ2-1 and V is TRBV12-3 or TRBV12-4; D remains ambiguous. V lost 3 bases and J 0 bases, leaving 9 bases between the germline ends. The CDR3 is made up of 15 amino acids. Here the CDR3 reads CASSFQLSSYNEQFF. The CDR3 nucleotides read TGTGCCAGCAGTTTTCAGTTAAGCTCCTACAATGAGCAGTTCTTC.

This clonotype was recorded at least ten times. The genes are TRBV3-1 and TRBJ2-1; D tentatively reads TRBD1 or TRBD2 (5 bases each). V shed 4 bases and J shed 4 bases, with 17 bases lying between them. The germline CDR1 and CDR2 sequences are LGHDT and YNNKEL (reference sequence). The CDR3 totals 16 residues. The CDR3 sequence: CASSLIRDVRYNEQFF. Written as DNA, the CDR3 is TGTGCCAGCAGCCTGATTAGGGACGTAAGATACAATGAGCAGTTCTTC.

The chain carries TRBV3-1 and TRBJ2-5; 9 bases map to TRBD2. The germline V gene has CDR1 LGHDT and CDR2 YNNKEL (reference sequence). This CDR3 is 15 amino acids long. V lost 3 bases and J lost 1; bases outside the gene matches: 3. CDR3 nucleotide sequence: TGTGCCAGCAGCCAGGCGACTAGCGGCCAAGAGACCCAGTACTTC. Its protein is CASSQATSGQETQYF.

The chain is built from TRBV25-1 and TRBJ2-7; D assignment may be TRBD1 or TRBD2 (5 bases each). The ends were cut back, 10 bases at V and 1 base at J, with 14 bases in the middle. This CDR3 comprises 13 residues. The germline V gene has CDR1 MGHDK and CDR2 SYGVNS. CDR3 coding DNA: TGTGCCACCCGAGGGACGGTTTCCTACGAGCAGTACTTC. Translated: CATRGTVSYEQYF.

The chain employs TRBV12-3 or TRBV12-4 and TRBJ2-7; 7 bases are a match to TRBD1. V lost 5 bases, J lost 2 bases, and 9 bases stayed unmatched. This CDR3 is 15 amino acids long. CDR3 DNA: TGTGCCAGCAGTGTGGGGACAGTGGGCCCCTACGAGCAGTACTTC. Translation: CASSVGTVGPYEQYF.

CDR3 sequence (DNA): TGTGCCAGCAGCTTAGGCCAGTTTCGGGCTACGCAGTATTTT. Amino acid sequence: CASSLGQFRATQYF. V usage is TRBV7-2 and J usage is TRBJ2-3; D unclear. The CDR3 extends over 14 amino acids. V lost 1 base, J lost 8 bases, and 13 bases lay in between. Germline V gene data show CDR1 as SGHTA and CDR2 as FQGNSA.

The sample holds a few counts of this clonotype. The V and J genes are TRBV5-1 and TRBJ2-3; D ambiguous. The germline V gene encodes CDR1 SGHRS and CDR2 YFSETQ. V lost 0 bases and J lost 1, with 9 bases in between. This CDR3 region has 15 residues. CDR3 region: CASSLATQRTDTQYF. CDR3 DNA: TGCGCCAGCAGCTTGGCGACCCAGCGCACAGATACGCAGTATTTT.

This clonotype was observed a handful of times. The CDR3 DNA sequence: TGCAGTGCTAGAGAACTGGGGGACTATGGCTACACCTTC. This encodes CSARELGDYGYTF. The chain combines TRBV20-1 with TRBJ1-2; tentative D call: TRBD1 (5 bases). The CDR3 totals 13 residues. Germline values: CDR1 DFQATT, CDR2 SNEGSKA (reference sequence). V was clipped by 0 bases and J by 3 bases, with 8 bases between them.

The chain employs TRBV19 and TRBJ2-1, with D maybe TRBD2 (5 bases). Germline CDR1 is LNHDA and CDR2 is SQIVND (reference sequence). CDR3 length equals 15 residues. The ends were cut back, 5 bases at V and 7 bases at J, with 18 bases in the middle. CDR3 bases: TGTGCCAGTAGTCAACTGACCACGAAGCGGAATGAGCAGTTCTTC. It encodes CASSQLTTKRNEQFF.

This clonotype was recorded once. The V and J genes are TRBV6-1 and TRBJ2-1; tentatively, D is TRBD2 (6 bases). The CDR3 consists of 15 residues. The germline V gene encodes CDR1 MNHNS and CDR2 SASEGT. The V end lost 5 bases, the J end lost 10 bases, and 21 bases lay between the germline ends. CDR3 coding DNA: TGTGCCAGCAGTCGGCGCGGGATAACGACTTGGGAGCAGTTCTTC. This translates into CASSRRGITTWEQFF.

This clonotype was found a few times. The rearrangement links TRBV24-1 to TRBJ1-5, with D unresolved. The ends were cut back, 9 bases at V and 4 bases at J, with 9 bases in the middle. The CDR3 is 12 amino acids. Germline CDR1 reads KGHDR; CDR2 reads SFDVKD. The CDR3 sequence: CATQDGNQPQHF. In nucleotides, the CDR3 is TGTGCCACCCAGGACGGGAATCAGCCCCAGCATTTT.

The chain employs TRBV7-9 and TRBJ2-7, with D possibly matching TRBD2 (6 bases). Trimming left V 1 base short and J 3 bases short, with 16 bases between. CDR1 is SEHNR, CDR2 FQNEAQ, per germline (reference sequence). The CDR3 runs 16 residues. CDR3 amino acids: CASSLGSAGTVYEQYF. The CDR3 nucleotides read TGTGCCAGCAGCTTAGGGTCTGCGGGGACGGTCTACGAGCAGTACTTC.

The chain couples TRBV27 to TRBJ2-1, with 14 positions matching TRBD2. This CDR3 contains 21 residues. V shed 7 bases and J 4 bases; nucleotides not matched to a gene: 21. From germline, CDR1 is MNHEY and CDR2 SMNVEV (reference sequence). CDR3 residues: CASTLAPLTSGRVGGYNEQFF. The CDR3 DNA reads TGTGCCAGCACCCTTGCCCCCTTGACTAGCGGGAGGGTAGGTGGGTACAATGAGCAGTTCTTC.

This chain connects TRBV6-1 to TRBJ2-3, with 11 bases that match TRBD1. Trimming cost V 4 bases and J 8 bases; bases outside gene matches: 5. This CDR3 region has 14 residues. Per germline, CDR1 MNHNS and CDR2 SASEGT. The CDR3 sequence is CASSGTGGGGTQYF. CDR3 coding DNA: TGTGCCAGCAGTGGGACAGGGGGCGGTGGTACGCAGTATTTT.